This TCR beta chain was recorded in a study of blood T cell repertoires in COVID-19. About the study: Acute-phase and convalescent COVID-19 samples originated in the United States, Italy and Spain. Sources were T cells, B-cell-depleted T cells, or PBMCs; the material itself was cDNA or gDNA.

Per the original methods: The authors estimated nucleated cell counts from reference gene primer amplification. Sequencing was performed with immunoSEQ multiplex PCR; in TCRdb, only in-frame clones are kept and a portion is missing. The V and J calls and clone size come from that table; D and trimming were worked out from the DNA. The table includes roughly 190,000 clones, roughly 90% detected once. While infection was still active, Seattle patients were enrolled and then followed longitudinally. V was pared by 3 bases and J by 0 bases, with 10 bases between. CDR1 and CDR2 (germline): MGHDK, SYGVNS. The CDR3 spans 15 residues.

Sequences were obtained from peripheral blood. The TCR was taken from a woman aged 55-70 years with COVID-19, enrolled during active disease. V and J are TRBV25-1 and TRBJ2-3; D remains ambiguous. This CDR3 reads CASSDIQPSTDTQYF. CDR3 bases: TGTGCCAGCAGTGATATACAACCTAGCACAGATACGCAGTATTTT.